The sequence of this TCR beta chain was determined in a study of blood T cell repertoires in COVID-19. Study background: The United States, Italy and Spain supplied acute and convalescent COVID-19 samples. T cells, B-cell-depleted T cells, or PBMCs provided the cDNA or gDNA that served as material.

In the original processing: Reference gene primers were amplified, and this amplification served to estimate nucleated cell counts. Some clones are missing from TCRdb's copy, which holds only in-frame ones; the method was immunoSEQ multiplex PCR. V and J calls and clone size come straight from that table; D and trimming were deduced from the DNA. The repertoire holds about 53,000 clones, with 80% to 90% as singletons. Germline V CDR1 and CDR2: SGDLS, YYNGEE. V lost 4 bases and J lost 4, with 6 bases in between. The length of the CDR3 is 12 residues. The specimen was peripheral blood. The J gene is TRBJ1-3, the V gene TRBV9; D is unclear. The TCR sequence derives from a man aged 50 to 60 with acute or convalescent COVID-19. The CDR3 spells CASSKIGNTIYF. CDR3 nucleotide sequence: TGTGCCAGCAGCAAAATAGGAAACACCATATATTTT.